Each of the 13 T cell receptor beta chains below was sequenced from the same sample in a study of cytomegalovirus exposure and HLA in healthy donors. The method was immunoSEQ multiplex PCR; TCRdb's version includes in-frame clones alone and lacks a portion of them. The sample includes about 340,000 clones, roughly 89% of them seen just once. The material sequenced was PBMCs. The receptors were sampled from a woman aged 18-29 years in good health and CMV-seronegative.

This sequence joins TRBV7-3 and TRBJ2-1; possible D gene TRBD2, 5 bases. The germline gives CDR1 SGHTA, CDR2 FQGTGA. CDR3 length: 12 residues. V lost 5 bases, J lost 9 bases, and 11 bases lay in between. CDR3 DNA: TGTGCCAGCAGCCCAACTCGGGGTGAGCAGTTCTTC. This sequence encodes CASSPTRGEQFF.

The gene calls are TRBV21-1 and TRBJ2-7; the DNA was not compared with TRBD1, the D call given in the table. TRBV21-1 is a recognized pseudogene. The CDR3 runs 15 residues. This CDR3 reads CASSPRKDRGCEQYF. As DNA, the CDR3 is TGTGCCAGCAGCCCACGAAAGGACAGGGGCTGCGAGCAGTACTTC.

The chain combines TRBV7-2 with TRBJ2-7; 8 bases match TRBD2. Germline values: CDR1 SGHTA, CDR2 FQGNSA. The CDR3 contains 16 residues. V lost 0 bases, J lost 6 bases, and 10 bases stayed unmatched. The CDR3 protein is CASSLALGRAGGEQYF. The CDR3 bases are TGTGCCAGCAGCTTAGCGCTCGGGAGGGCCGGGGGCGAGCAGTACTTC.

The rearrangement uses TRBV4-3 and TRBJ1-2, with D maybe TRBD1 (6 bases). Trimming took off 1 base at V and 8 bases at J, with 17 bases between the two ends. Per the germline V gene, CDR1 is LGHNA and CDR2 is YSLEER. The CDR3 consists of 15 residues. DNA of the CDR3: TGCGCCAGCAGCCAAGGGGCAGGGGAGGGCTGGGGCTACACCTTC. This encodes CASSQGAGEGWGYTF.

The V gene is TRBV4-1, the J gene TRBJ2-7; 11 bases line up with TRBD2. This CDR3 has 15 residues. The germline V gene encodes CDR1 MGHRA and CDR2 YSYEKL. With 3 bases clipped from V and 4 bases from J, the junction kept 5 bases outside the gene matches. Written as DNA, the CDR3 is TGCGCCAGCAGCCAGGATAGGACTAGCGGGTACGAGCAGTACTTC. This sequence encodes CASSQDRTSGYEQYF.

The chain recombines TRBV5-1 with TRBJ2-3; TRBD1 aligns across 7 bases. Germline V gives CDR1 SGHRS, CDR2 YFSETQ. The CDR3 spans 18 residues. With 2 bases clipped from V and 1 base from J, the junction kept 13 bases outside the gene matches. The CDR3 is CASSFSQTGIQGTDTQYF. DNA of the CDR3: TGCGCCAGCAGCTTTAGCCAGACAGGGATCCAGGGCACAGATACGCAGTATTTT.

The chain is built from TRBV4-3 and TRBJ1-3; D uncertain. CDR3 length equals 15 residues. Germline loops: CDR1 LGHNA, CDR2 YSLEER. V lost 1 base, J lost 2 bases, and 9 bases lay in between. CDR3 in amino acids: CASSQGSGTGNTIYF. In DNA, the CDR3 is TGCGCCAGCAGCCAAGGATCCGGGACTGGAAACACCATATATTTT.

Regarding this clone: This same CDR3 is encoded by further DNA sequences in the sample. The V gene is TRBV6-5, the J gene TRBJ2-7; TRBD1 matches at 8 bases. The CDR3 is 15 residues long. J lost 1 base, V lost 0 bases, and 2 bases had no gene match. Per the germline V gene, CDR1 is MNHEY and CDR2 is SVGAGI. The CDR3 loop is CASSYSTGASYEQYF. DNA of the CDR3: TGTGCCAGCAGTTACTCGACAGGGGCGTCCTACGAGCAGTACTTC.

The chain employs TRBV29-1 and TRBJ2-1, with D tentatively TRBD1 (5 bases). Trimming left V 5 bases short and J 7 bases short, with 12 bases between. The germline V gene has CDR1 SQVTM and CDR2 ANQGSEA. CDR3 length equals 12 residues. The CDR3: CSVTPAGNEQFF. In nucleotides, the CDR3 is TGCAGCGTTACCCCGGCAGGGAATGAGCAGTTCTTC.

This chain links TRBV5-6 with TRBJ2-7; 8 nucleotides match TRBD1. The V gene end was trimmed by 3 bases and the J gene end by 5 bases; junction bases not matched to a gene: 1. This CDR3 region has 12 residues. Germline loops: CDR1 SGHDT, CDR2 YYEEEE. The CDR3 bases are TGTGCCAGCAGCTGGACAGGGAACGAGCAGTACTTC. The encoded protein is CASSWTGNEQYF.

V gene TRBV15 combines with J gene TRBJ1-1; no clear D gene. From germline, CDR1 is LNHNV and CDR2 YYDKDF (reference sequence). The length of the CDR3 is 13 residues. Trimming removed 5 bases from V and 4 bases from J, with 11 bases in between. CDR3 sequence reads: CATSPTRGTEAFF. The CDR3 nucleotides are TGTGCCACCAGCCCGACCCGGGGCACTGAAGCTTTCTTT.

The chain has TRBV4-2 and TRBJ2-3, with unresolved D. V shed 0 bases and J shed 6 bases, with 7 bases lying between them. The CDR3 extends over 13 amino acids. From germline, CDR1 is LGHNA and CDR2 YNFKEQ. DNA of the CDR3: TGTGCCAGCAGCCAAGATACCGGGGATACGCAGTATTTT. Amino acid sequence: CASSQDTGDTQYF.

The chain employs TRBV4-3 and TRBJ2-2; D may be TRBD2 (6 bases). The CDR3 has 17 amino acids. Germline loops: CDR1 LGHNA, CDR2 YSLEER. Trimming took 0 bases from V and 0 from J, leaving 11 bases between them. The CDR3 DNA is TGCGCCAGCAGCCAAGATTGGGCGGGAACGAACACCGGGGAGCTGTTTTTT. Protein product: CASSQDWAGTNTGELFF.